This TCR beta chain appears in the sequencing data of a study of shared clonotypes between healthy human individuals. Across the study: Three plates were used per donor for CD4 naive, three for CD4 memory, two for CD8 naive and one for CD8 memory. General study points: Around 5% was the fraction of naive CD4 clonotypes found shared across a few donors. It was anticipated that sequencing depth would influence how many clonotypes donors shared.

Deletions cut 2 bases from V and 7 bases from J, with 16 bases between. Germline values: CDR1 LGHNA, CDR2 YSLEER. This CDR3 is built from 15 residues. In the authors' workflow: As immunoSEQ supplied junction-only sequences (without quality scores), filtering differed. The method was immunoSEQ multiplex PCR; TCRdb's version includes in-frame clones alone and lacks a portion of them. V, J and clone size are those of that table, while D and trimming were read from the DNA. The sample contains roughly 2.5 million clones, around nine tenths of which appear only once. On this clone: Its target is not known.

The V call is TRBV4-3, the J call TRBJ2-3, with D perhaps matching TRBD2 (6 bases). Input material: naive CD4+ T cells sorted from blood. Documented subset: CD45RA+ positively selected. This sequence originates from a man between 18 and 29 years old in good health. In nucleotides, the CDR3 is TGCGCCAGCAGCCAACTCGGGACTTCTTCACATACGCAGTATTTT. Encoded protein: CASSQLGTSSHTQYF.